The clone carrying this TCR beta chain was counted only a few times. Its matching antigen is unknown. Only in-frame clones appear in the TCRdb table, and some are missing; sequencing was by immunoSEQ multiplex PCR. Of about 980,000 clones listed, 76% are singletons. V lost 1 base, J lost 7 bases, and 12 bases stayed unmatched. Germline-derived CDR1 and CDR2 are MDHEN and SYDVKM. CDR3 length: 17 amino acids. This record belongs to a study of shared clonotypes between healthy human individuals. Study at large: Three plates each covered CD4 naive and memory; CD8 naive two, CD8 memory one.

Findings and caveats of the study: Only blood underwent sampling, and tissue repertoires likely differ. Sequencing depth was expected to influence donor clonotype sharing. It was the few donors that limited the genetic and exposure-history diversity represented.

The rearrangement uses TRBV28 and TRBJ1-5; 8 bases match TRBD1. What was sequenced was memory CD4+ T cells sorted from blood. This sample's subset: CD45RA-negative fraction. The clonotype originates from a man aged 18-30 years in good health. The CDR3 DNA is TGTGCCAGCAGTTTATTTGACCTAGGACAGGGCAGCCAGCCCCAGCATTTT. Residues: CASSLFDLGQGSQPQHF. Full variable domain (rest looked up from reference TRBV28 and TRBJ1-5): DVKVTQSSRYLVKRTGEKVFLECVQDMDHENMFWYRQDPGLGLRLIYFSYDVKMKEKGDIPEGYSVSREKKERFSLILESASTNQTSMYLCASSLFDLGQGSQPQHFGDGTRLSIL.